Included here is one T cell receptor (beta chain) sequence, with context. What it binds is not known. For sex, age, current smoking status and body mass index, every depressed patient had a pairwise-matched non-depressed control. The donors were all European-descended. Donors lacked major illness, comorbidities, regular medication, drug use, or heavy drinking. Looked up from germline, CDR1 is SGHRS and CDR2 is YFSETQ. The V and J ends lost 0 bases and 5 bases, in that order; junction bases with no gene match: 3. The CDR3 runs 15 residues. This entry is derived from a study of untreated major depressive disorder. The study's findings and limits: Compared with controls, depressed patients showed more TRBV05-01 (Vbeta 5.1) usage in CD4+ T cells.

Only in-frame clones appear in the TCRdb table, and some are missing; sequencing was by immunoSEQ multiplex PCR. Among some 27,000 clones, roughly nine tenths were seen once, and the ten largest hold over 0.6%. Material for sequencing was CD4+ T cells from PBMCs. The chain links TRBV5-1 to TRBJ2-5; 11 nucleotides line up with TRBD2. This clonotype was obtained from a woman in her twenties or thirties with major depressive disorder. The CDR3 nucleotides read TGCGCCAGCAGCTTGGCTCTAGCGGGAGGCGAGACCCAGTACTTC. Protein sequence: CASSLALAGGETQYF.